This paragraph reports one T cell receptor (beta chain). No antigen is known for it. No much larger clone exists at a distance of one base, and base qualities are not known. V is cut back by 8 bases and J by 4 bases, with 8 bases in the junction unmatched. CDR1 and CDR2 (MNHEY, SVGAGI) derive from the germline V gene. The CDR3 spans 15 residues, from the cysteine through the phenylalanine. CDR3 DNA is the only sequence kept; it has 45 bases, read in frame from the first base. For TCRbeta CDR3 sequencing, genomic DNA was extracted from sorted cells using the QIAGEN DNeasy Blood and Tissue Kit. Through immunoSEQ, high-throughput TCRbeta CDR3 sequencing was done commercially, including PCR amplification with internal controls and bias correction. The authors processed their data as follows. Unique productive TCRbeta sequences were defined by CDR3 nucleotide sequence where primers matched, and otherwise by CDR3 amino acid sequence together with Vbeta and Jbeta genes. To correct for sorting error, sequences found in more than one sorted population at a frequency ratio of 2:1 or less were discarded, and the remaining shared sequences were assigned to the population with the higher frequency. Donor-reactive sequences were defined as at least 5-fold expanded in CFSE-low cells versus unstimulated cells, with frequency of at least 0.01% in CFSE-low cells. Jensen-Shannon divergence, calculated on the top 100 TCRbeta sequences ranked by frequency, was used to quantify repertoire divergence. For samples with multiple sequencing runs, sorting error was corrected separately for each run before the runs were pooled. Not all clones reach the TCRdb copy of this immuneACCESS table, which keeps in-frame sequences only. Checked studies attribute under half of the gap to unresolved V genes and leave the rest unexplained. That table is the source of V, J and clone size, and D and trimming were worked out from the DNA. For this sample the table gives approximately 90,000 clones, of which approximately 90% were detected only once. The ten largest account for over 4% of the sample.

This entry belongs to a study of Tregs in tolerant kidney transplant recipients (dated 2019 in TCRdb). For context, the study as a whole: The study used TCRbeta sequencing to identify donor-specific regulatory T cells before combined kidney and bone marrow transplantation, then tracked those cells after transplant. In a few healthy controls, several methods of expanding Tregs specific for an allogeneic donor were compared by TCRbeta repertoire sequencing.

Beyond this particular receptor, the publication reports: Biological reproducibility was not examined directly, but technical replication error appeared to be minimal. Expanding Tregs with activated donor B cells appeared to identify the most biologically relevant and donor-specific TCRbeta repertoire. Because only a small number of patients were included, the study had limitations, and the results will need to be validated in larger populations as well as under other immunosuppression protocols.

Thawed PBMCs were FACS-sorted into unstimulated Tregs (CD4+CD25+CD127-), CD4+ non-Tregs (CD4+CD25-), CD4 cells and CD8 cells. Healthy control blood came either as purchased buffy coats or from healthy volunteers. Healthy control blood was processed by Ficoll density gradient to PBMCs and cryopreserved; patient PBMCs were collected before and after transplant. The V and J segments used are TRBV6-5 and TRBJ1-5, and TRBD1 matches 10 of the central bases. The sample comprised CD8+ T cells from blood. This receptor was taken from a human donor in good health. The nucleotides read TGTGCCAGCGCCCAGGGACAGGGGTGGAATCAGCCCCAGCATTTT. It specifies CASAQGQGWNQPQHF.